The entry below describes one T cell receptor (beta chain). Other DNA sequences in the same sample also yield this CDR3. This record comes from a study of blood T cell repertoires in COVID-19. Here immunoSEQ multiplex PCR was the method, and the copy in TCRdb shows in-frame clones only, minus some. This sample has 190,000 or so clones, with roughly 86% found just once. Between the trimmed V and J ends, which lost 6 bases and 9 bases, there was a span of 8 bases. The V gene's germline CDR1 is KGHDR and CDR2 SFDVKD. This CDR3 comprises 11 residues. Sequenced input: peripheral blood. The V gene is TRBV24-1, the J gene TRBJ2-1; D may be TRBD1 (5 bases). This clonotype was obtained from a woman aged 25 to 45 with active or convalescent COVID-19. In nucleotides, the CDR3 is TGTGCCACCAGTCAGGGCGGTGAGCAGTTCTTC. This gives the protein CATSQGGEQFF.